The subject of this entry is one T cell receptor (beta chain). This entry is derived from a study of blood T cell repertoires in COVID-19. The repertoire was sequenced with immunoSEQ multiplex PCR; TCRdb's copy has only in-frame clones and lacks some. The data show 250,000 to 350,000 clones, 80% to 90% seen once. CDR3 length equals 13 residues. Germline lookup yields CDR1 SQVTM and CDR2 ANQGSEA. V shed 6 bases and J shed 2 bases, with 11 bases lying between them. The V gene is TRBV29-1, the J gene TRBJ2-4, with a tentative D call TRBD2 (5 bases). Sequencing was performed on peripheral blood. This TCR derives from a woman in her 50s with COVID-19, enrolled during active disease. CDR3 protein: CSVALGSKNIQYF. In nucleotides, the CDR3 is TGCAGCGTGGCACTAGGGTCCAAAAACATTCAGTACTTC.